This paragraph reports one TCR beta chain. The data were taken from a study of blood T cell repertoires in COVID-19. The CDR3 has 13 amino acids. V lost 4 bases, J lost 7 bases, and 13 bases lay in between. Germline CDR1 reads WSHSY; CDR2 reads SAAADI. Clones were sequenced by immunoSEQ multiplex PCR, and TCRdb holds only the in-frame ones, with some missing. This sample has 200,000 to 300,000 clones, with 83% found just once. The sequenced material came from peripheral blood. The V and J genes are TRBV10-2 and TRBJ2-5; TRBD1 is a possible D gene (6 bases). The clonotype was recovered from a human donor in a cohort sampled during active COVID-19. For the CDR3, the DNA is TGCGCCAGCAGTGGAAACAGGGAAGGGACCCAGTACTTC. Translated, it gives CASSGNREGTQYF.